The TCR beta chain under discussion was sequenced for a study of blood T cells in healthy people across ages. A second PCR of roughly 6 to 12 cycles used a sample-barcoded 5' primer and a J-beta primer mix. TCRdb recomputed calls from the 5' RACE reads with MiXCR, one row per CDR3 protein. The sample carries 450,000 to 700,000 distinct CDR3 sequences, roughly 28% recorded once. Overall study findings and caveats: The study found more naive CD4+ cells and higher diversity in long-lived than aged donors.

This clonotype appeared a few times. As yet, its antigen is unknown. This TCR derives from a woman in her 70s in good health. Sequenced material: blood.

The CDR3 DNA sequence: TGCAGTGCTGCACAGATAGCTAACTATGGCTACACCTTC. It specifies CSAAQIANYGYTF. The chain has TRBV20-1 and TRBJ1-2, with D unclear. The CDR3 loop spans 13 amino acids. V lost 5 bases, J lost 0 bases, and 10 bases lay in between. The germline CDR1 and CDR2 sequences are DFQATT and SNEGSKA (reference sequence).